Listed here are 7 T cell receptor beta chains from one sample, sequenced in a study of blood T cell repertoires in COVID-19. Measured with immunoSEQ multiplex PCR; TCRdb has only the in-frame clones, and not every one. The sample carries tens of thousands of clones, 85% recorded once. The sequenced sample was peripheral blood. Every receptor here comes from a man older than 75 with acute or convalescent COVID-19.

The V call is TRBV7-2, the J call TRBJ1-4, with a tentative D call TRBD1 (5 bases). This CDR3 spans 13 amino acids. The V gene's germline CDR1 is SGHTA and CDR2 FQGNSA. Trimming removed 3 bases from V and 4 bases from J, with 6 bases in between. CDR3 sequence reads: CASSLGGNEKLFF. CDR3 in DNA: TGTGCCAGCAGCTTGGGGGGTAATGAAAAACTGTTTTTT.

The chain has TRBV3-1 (or the pseudogene TRBV3-2) and TRBJ2-7; 10 nucleotides align to TRBD1. The germline gives CDR1 LGHDT, CDR2 YNNKEL (reference sequence). J was trimmed by 5 bases and V by 3 bases; bases with no gene match: 7. The length of the CDR3 is 15 residues. CDR3 DNA sequence: TGTGCCAGCAGCCATGCCGGGACAGGGGTCGACGAGCAGTACTTC. Translating gives CASSHAGTGVDEQYF.

The J gene is TRBJ2-3, the V gene TRBV18; unclear D gene. Germline CDR1 is KGHSH and CDR2 is LQKENI. CDR3 length: 16 amino acids. V lost 3 bases and J 0 bases, leaving 13 bases between the germline ends. This CDR3 reads CASSPAAKPSTDTQYF. The CDR3 region has the DNA TGTGCCAGCTCACCGGCGGCAAAGCCTAGCACAGATACGCAGTATTTT.

The chain recombines TRBV9 with TRBJ2-5; 12 bases fit TRBD2. Per germline, CDR1 SGDLS and CDR2 YYNGEE. CDR3 length equals 16 residues. Trimming removed 3 bases from V and 4 bases from J; junction bases left unmatched: 7. The CDR3 region is CASSALQGLAGETQYF. The CDR3 DNA follows: TGTGCCAGCAGCGCATTACAGGGACTAGCGGGAGAGACCCAGTACTTC. Based on the CDR3 plus reference TRBV9 and TRBJ2-5, the full variable domain is DSGVTQTPKHLITATGQRVTLRCSPRSGDLSVYWYQQSLDQGLQFLIQYYNGEERAKGNILERFSAQQFPDLHSELNLSSLELGDSALYFCASSALQGLAGETQYFGPGTRLLVL.

The chain carries TRBV2 and TRBJ2-7, with unresolved D. Germline CDR1 and CDR2: SNHLY and FYNNEI. With 7 bases removed from V and 3 bases from J, the gap between germline ends came to 7 bases. The CDR3 has 11 residues. CDR3 in DNA: TGTGCCAGCACTGGAGTCTACGAGCAGTACTTC. It yields the protein CASTGVYEQYF.

The rearrangement joins TRBV5-1 to TRBJ1-2; D is possibly TRBD1 (5 bases). Trimming took off 4 bases at V and 9 bases at J, with 19 bases between the two ends. The CDR3 consists of 14 residues. Germline CDR1 reads SGHRS; CDR2 reads YFSETQ. Here the CDR3 reads CASSRGGENLRYTF. CDR3 DNA: TGCGCCAGCAGCCGGGGAGGGGAAAACTTACGCTACACCTTC.

This clone was picked up one time. The V gene is TRBV6-6, the J gene TRBJ2-5; D not certain. V was pared by 0 bases and J by 5 bases, with 10 bases between. CDR3 size: 14 residues. Germline-derived CDR1 and CDR2 are MNHNY and SVGAGI (reference sequence). The CDR3 loop reads CASSYSLRLETQYF. The DNA for the CDR3 is TGTGCCAGCAGTTACTCGTTGCGTTTGGAGACCCAGTACTTC.